One T cell receptor (beta chain) is described in this entry. No antigen is known for it. The sample comes from a study of cytomegalovirus exposure and HLA in healthy donors. Overall study context: Earlier sequencing of some 170 million T cells yielded 100 million to 140 million unique TCR beta sequences. General study points: A prior analysis recorded that most TCR beta V segments were productive about 87% or about 30% of the time. The authors listed around 150 TCR beta chains as cytomegalovirus-associated.

The CDR3 is 12 residues long. V lost 5 bases and J 7 bases, leaving 11 bases between the germline ends. Germline assignment: CDR1 SGHTA and CDR2 FQGNSA. In the PCR, 60 Vbeta and 13 Jbeta primers were used. Libraries were prepared by immunoSEQ multiplex PCR; TCRdb keeps only in-frame clonotypes and omits some of them. Listed are under 70,000 clones; roughly 2.6% falls within the top ten. The TCR comes from a female donor in good health and CMV-seropositive. The rearrangement uses TRBV7-2 and TRBJ1-2; D is unclear. Sequencing input: PBMCs. This chain's CDR3 is CASSPTGPGYTF. The CDR3 DNA sequence: TGTGCCAGCAGCCCGACTGGCCCTGGCTACACCTTC.